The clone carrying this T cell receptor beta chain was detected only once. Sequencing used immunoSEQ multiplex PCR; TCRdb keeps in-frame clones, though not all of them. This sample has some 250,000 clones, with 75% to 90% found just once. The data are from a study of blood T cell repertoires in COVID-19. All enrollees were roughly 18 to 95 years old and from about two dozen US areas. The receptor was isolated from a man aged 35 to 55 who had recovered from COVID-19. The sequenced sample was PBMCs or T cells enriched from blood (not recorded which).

CDR3 nucleotide sequence: TGTGCCAGCAGCTTAGCCACCGGGACAGACGGAAACACCATATATTTT. Protein sequence: CASSLATGTDGNTIYF. This rearrangement joins TRBV7-6 to TRBJ1-3, with 7 positions matching TRBD1. J lost 4 bases, V lost 0 bases, and 6 bases had no gene match. CDR3 length: 16 amino acids. CDR1 and CDR2 (germline): SGHVS, FNYEAQ.